This is a list of T cell receptor beta chains from one sample in a study of vaccination and CD4 T cells after COVID-19. TCRdb independently ran MiXCR on the PCR reads; one entry per CDR3 protein. The sample consists of roughly 15,000 distinct CDR3 sequences, less than 60% of them appearing once. No antigens are known for them. Sequenced input: CD4+ T cells from blood, cultured in vitro. The receptor set was obtained from a human donor who had recovered from COVID-19. The CDR3 runs from the conserved cysteine through the conserved F or W. A D gene is named only where the DNA matches it firmly. Expanded clones get a size class; other rows say once, few or many, or leave the size out.

TRBV20-1	few	TRBJ2-4	.	TGCAGTGCTCCCCTTATGGAAAACATTCAGTACTTC	CSAPLMENIQYF
TRBV20-1	.	TRBJ1-3	.	TGCAGTGCTAGTAGGGCTGGAAACACCATATATTTT	CSASRAGNTIYF
TRBV19	.	TRBJ2-2	.	TGTGCCAGTAGTATGGCTTTAGCGGCCAACACCGGGGAGCTGTTTTTT	CASSMALAANTGELFF
TRBV20-1	.	TRBJ2-1	TRBD2	TGCAGTGCTAGGCAAACTAGCGGGGGAGTGGGTGAGCAGTTCTTC	CSARQTSGGVGEQFF
TRBV6-1	.	TRBJ1-5	.	TGTGCCAGCACCGGCGGGTTTCGGGGTCAGCCCCAGCATTTT	CASTGGFRGQPQHF
TRBV5-6	.	TRBJ2-3	TRBD2	TGTGCCAGCCAGGGGCTAGCGGGTAGAACTAGCACAGATACGCAGTATTTT	CASQGLAGRTSTDTQYF
TRBV10-3	.	TRBJ2-1	.	TGTGCCATCAAAACCCCGGGACACCCGAGCTCCTACAATGAGCAGTTCTTC	CAIKTPGHPSSYNEQFF
TRBV7-9	medium-sized	TRBJ2-5	TRBD1	TGTGCCAGCAGCTTTTCGACAGGGGGGTACCAAGAGACCCAGTACTTC	CASSFSTGGYQETQYF
TRBV7-2	.	TRBJ2-6	TRBD1	TGTGCCAGCAGCTCGACCCCCGAGACAGGGGGGTCTGGGGCCAACGTCCTGACTTTC	CASSSTPETGGSGANVLTF
TRBV28	.	TRBJ1-1	.	TGTGCCAGCAGTTTTATTCTGGAAGGTTGGGACACTGAAGCTTTCTTT	CASSFILEGWDTEAFF
TRBV3-1	.	TRBJ2-1	.	TGTGCCAGCAGCCATGAAGCGGGCCGCAATGAGCAGTTCTTC	CASSHEAGRNEQFF